This TCR beta chain was captured by sequencing in a study of beta chain features in type 1 diabetes. The study, taken as a whole, reports: Naive, central memory and Treg TCRB repertoires seemed to resemble each other more closely in patients than they did in healthy donors. TCRB CDR3 length was moderately but significantly reduced in all four CD4+ subsets of Type 1 diabetes patients.

Expressed TCRB transcripts were sequenced, since all the RNA that had been isolated was reverse transcribed. Using immunoSEQ multiplex PCR, the repertoire was profiled, and TCRdb retains in-frame clones only, with some absent. The sample consists of 100,000 to 150,000 clones, roughly 17% of them appearing once. Germline values: CDR1 LGHNA, CDR2 YSLEER. The junction had 5 bases not matched to a gene; V was cut back by 4 bases and J by 2 bases. The CDR3 covers 16 residues. Regarding this clone: Its antigen is as yet unknown.

Material: central memory CD4+ T cells from blood. The TCR was taken from a man younger than 35 with type 1 diabetes. The V call is TRBV4-3, the J call TRBJ2-3; 11 bases are a match to TRBD1. The CDR3 spells CASSPWTGGLTDTQYF. CDR3 in DNA: TGCGCCAGCAGCCCCTGGACAGGGGGCCTCACAGATACGCAGTATTTT.